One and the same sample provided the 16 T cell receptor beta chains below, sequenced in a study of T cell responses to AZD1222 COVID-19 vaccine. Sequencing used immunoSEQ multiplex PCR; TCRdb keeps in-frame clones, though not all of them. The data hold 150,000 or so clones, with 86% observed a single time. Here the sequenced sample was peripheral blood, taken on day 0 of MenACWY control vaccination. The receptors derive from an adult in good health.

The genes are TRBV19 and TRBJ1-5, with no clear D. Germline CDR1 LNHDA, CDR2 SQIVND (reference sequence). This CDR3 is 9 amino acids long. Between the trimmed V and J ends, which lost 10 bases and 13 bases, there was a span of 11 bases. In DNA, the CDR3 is TGTGCCAATATACTGGGACAGCATTTT. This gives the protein CANILGQHF.

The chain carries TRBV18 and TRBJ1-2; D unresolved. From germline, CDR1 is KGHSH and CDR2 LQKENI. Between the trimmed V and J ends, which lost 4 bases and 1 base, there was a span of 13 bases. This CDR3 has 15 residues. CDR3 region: CASSQSIDGNYGYTF. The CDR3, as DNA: TGTGCCAGCTCACAATCCATCGACGGTAACTATGGCTACACCTTC.

In DNA form, the CDR3 reads TGTGCCAGTAGTGATAGGCAGATCCCCGGTTGGGCCAACGTCCTGACTTTC. Its translation is CASSDRQIPGWANVLTF. This sequence joins TRBV19 and TRBJ2-6; no definite D call. The CDR3 covers 17 residues. V was pared by 5 bases and J by 5 bases, with 19 bases between. Germline V gene data show CDR1 as LNHDA and CDR2 as SQIVND (reference sequence).

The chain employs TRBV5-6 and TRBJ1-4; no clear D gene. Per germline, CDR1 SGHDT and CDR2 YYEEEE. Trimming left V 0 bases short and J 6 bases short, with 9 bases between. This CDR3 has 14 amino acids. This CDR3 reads CASSLGMKDEKLFF. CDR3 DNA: TGTGCCAGCAGCTTGGGAATGAAGGATGAAAAACTGTTTTTT. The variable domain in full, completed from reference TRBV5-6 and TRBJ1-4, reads DAGVTQSPTHLIKTRGQQVTLRCSPKSGHDTVSWYQQALGQGPQFIFQYYEEEERQRGNFPDRFSGHQFPNYSSELNVNALLLGDSALYLCASSLGMKDEKLFFGSGTQLSVL.

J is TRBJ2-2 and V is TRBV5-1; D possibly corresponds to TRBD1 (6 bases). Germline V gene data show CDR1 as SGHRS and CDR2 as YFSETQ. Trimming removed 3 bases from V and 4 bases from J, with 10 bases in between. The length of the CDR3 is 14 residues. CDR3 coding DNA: TGCGCCAGCAGCTCGGACAGATTCACCGGGGAGCTGTTTTTT. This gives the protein CASSSDRFTGELFF. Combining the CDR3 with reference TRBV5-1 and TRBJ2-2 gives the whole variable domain KAGVTQTPRYLIKTRGQQVTLSCSPISGHRSVSWYQQTPGQGLQFLFEYFSETQRNKGNFPGRFSGRQFSNSRSEMNVSTLELGDSALYLCASSSDRFTGELFFGEGSRLTVL.

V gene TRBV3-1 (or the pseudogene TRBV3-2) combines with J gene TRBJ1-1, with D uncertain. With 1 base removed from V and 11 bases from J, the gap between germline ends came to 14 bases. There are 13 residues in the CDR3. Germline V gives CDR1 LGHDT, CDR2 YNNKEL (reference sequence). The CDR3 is CASSQGQEGKAFF. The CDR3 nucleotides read TGTGCCAGCAGCCAAGGGCAGGAGGGTAAGGCTTTCTTT.

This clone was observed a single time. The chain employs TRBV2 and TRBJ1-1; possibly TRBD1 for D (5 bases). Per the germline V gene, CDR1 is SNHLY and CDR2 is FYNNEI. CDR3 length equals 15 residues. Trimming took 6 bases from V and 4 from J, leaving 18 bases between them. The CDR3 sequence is CASSETSQGGTEAFF. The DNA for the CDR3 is TGTGCCAGCAGCGAGACTTCTCAGGGTGGCACTGAAGCTTTCTTT. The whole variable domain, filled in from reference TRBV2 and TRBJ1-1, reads EPEVTQTPSHQVTQMGQEVILRCVPISNHLYFYWYRQILGQKVEFLVSFYNNEISEKSEIFDDQFSVERPDGSNFTLKIRSTKLEDSAMYFCASSETSQGGTEAFFGQGTRLTVV.

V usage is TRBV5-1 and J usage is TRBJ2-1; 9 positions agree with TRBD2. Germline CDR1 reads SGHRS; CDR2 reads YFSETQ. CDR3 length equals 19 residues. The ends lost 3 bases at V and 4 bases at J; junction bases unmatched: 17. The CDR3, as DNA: TGCGCCAGCAGCTCGTCCTCCGGGGAAGGTAGCGGGGGTTACAATGAGCAGTTCTTC. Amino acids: CASSSSSGEGSGGYNEQFF.

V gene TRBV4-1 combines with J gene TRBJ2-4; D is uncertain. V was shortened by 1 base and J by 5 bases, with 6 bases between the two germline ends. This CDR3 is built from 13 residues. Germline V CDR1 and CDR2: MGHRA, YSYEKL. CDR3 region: CASSQVAENIQYF. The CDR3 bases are TGCGCCAGCAGCCAAGTGGCCGAAAACATTCAGTACTTC.

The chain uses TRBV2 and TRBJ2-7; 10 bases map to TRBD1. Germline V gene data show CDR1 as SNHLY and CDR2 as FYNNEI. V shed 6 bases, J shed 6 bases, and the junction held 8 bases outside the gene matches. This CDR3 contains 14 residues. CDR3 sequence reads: CASSLHRTGGEQYF. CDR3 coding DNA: TGTGCCAGCAGCCTTCATAGGACAGGGGGCGAGCAGTACTTC. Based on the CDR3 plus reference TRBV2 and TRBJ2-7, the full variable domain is EPEVTQTPSHQVTQMGQEVILRCVPISNHLYFYWYRQILGQKVEFLVSFYNNEISEKSEIFDDQFSVERPDGSNFTLKIRSTKLEDSAMYFCASSLHRTGGEQYFGPGTRLTVT.

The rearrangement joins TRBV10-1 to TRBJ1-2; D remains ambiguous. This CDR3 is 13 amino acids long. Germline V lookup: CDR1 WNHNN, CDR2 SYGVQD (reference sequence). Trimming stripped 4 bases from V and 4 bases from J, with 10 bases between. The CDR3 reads CASSGGAGYGYTF. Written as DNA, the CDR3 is TGCGCCAGCAGTGGTGGAGCGGGCTATGGCTACACCTTC.

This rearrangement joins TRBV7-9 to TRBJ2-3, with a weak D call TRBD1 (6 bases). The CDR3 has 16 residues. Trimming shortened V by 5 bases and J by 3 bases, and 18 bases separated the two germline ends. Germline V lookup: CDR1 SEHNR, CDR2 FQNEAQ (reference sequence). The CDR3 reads CASSPFPGQGTDTQYF. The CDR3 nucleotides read TGTGCCAGCAGCCCGTTCCCAGGGCAGGGGACAGATACGCAGTATTTT.

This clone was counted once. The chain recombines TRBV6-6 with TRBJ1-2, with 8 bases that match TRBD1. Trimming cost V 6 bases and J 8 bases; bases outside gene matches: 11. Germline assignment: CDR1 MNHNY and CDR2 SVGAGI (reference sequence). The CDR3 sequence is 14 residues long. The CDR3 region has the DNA TGTGCCAGCAGCCCCGTTGACAGGGGATACGGCTACACCTTC. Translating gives CASSPVDRGYGYTF.

The CDR3 spells CASSKGTGAGGYTF. Here the CDR3 DNA reads TGTGCCAGCAGCAAAGGGACAGGGGCTGGTGGCTACACCTTC. The chain couples TRBV5-6 to TRBJ1-2; 10 bases are shared with TRBD1. J was trimmed by 7 bases and V by 4 bases; bases with no gene match: 7. Germline V lookup: CDR1 SGHDT, CDR2 YYEEEE. The CDR3 length is 14 residues.

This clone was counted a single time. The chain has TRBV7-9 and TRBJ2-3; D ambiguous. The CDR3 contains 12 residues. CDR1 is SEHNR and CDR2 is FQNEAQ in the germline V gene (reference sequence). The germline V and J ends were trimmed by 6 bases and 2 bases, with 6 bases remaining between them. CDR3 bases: TGTGCCAGCAGGGGTGACACAGATACGCAGTATTTT. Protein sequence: CASRGDTDTQYF.

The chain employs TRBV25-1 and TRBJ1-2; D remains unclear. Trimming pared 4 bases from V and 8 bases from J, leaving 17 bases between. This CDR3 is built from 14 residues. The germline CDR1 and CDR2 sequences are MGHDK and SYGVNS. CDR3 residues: CASSASTRVGGYTF. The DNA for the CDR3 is TGTGCCAGCAGTGCGTCGACAAGGGTGGGCGGCTACACCTTC.